The clone carrying this TCR beta chain occurred many times. Its cognate antigen is unknown. A universal primer site was added by template switching, and unique molecular identifiers were carried by the cDNA. TCRdb redid the calling of the 5' RACE reads with MiXCR, one entry per CDR3 protein. Of hundreds of thousands of distinct CDR3 sequences in the sample, around 6% were seen once. This sample is drawn from a study of identical twins. V was pared by 0 bases and J by 7 bases, with 8 bases between. This CDR3 has 13 residues. From germline, CDR1 is SGDLS and CDR2 YYNGEE. General study findings and limits: Fewer insertions marked abundant cord blood beta clonotypes; young adult naive trended weakly, memory not at all. Monozygotic twin pairs showed more out-of-frame TCR alpha sharing than models estimated. Twin pairs' shared out-of-frame alpha sequences were enriched in low generation probability.

Material: naive T cells sorted from blood. This clonotype was obtained from a man aged 18 to 29 in good health. The chain couples TRBV9 to TRBJ2-1; the D gene is possibly TRBD2 (5 bases). The CDR3 DNA follows: TGTGCCAGCAGCGTAGCTACGGGAAATGAGCAGTTCTTC. As protein: CASSVATGNEQFF. Combining the CDR3 with reference TRBV9 and TRBJ2-1 gives the whole variable domain DSGVTQTPKHLITATGQRVTLRCSPRSGDLSVYWYQQSLDQGLQFLIQYYNGEERAKGNILERFSAQQFPDLHSELNLSSLELGDSALYFCASSVATGNEQFFGPGTRLTVL.